Below, one T cell receptor (beta chain) is given with its context. What it recognizes is unknown. The sample belongs to a study of cytomegalovirus exposure and HLA in healthy donors. The study, taken as a whole, reports: While the bulk of TCR sequences proved rare, some public TCRs turned up in many donors. Data from an earlier analysis indicated that most TCR beta V segments were productive either about 90% or about 30% of the time. In vitro checks showed that three CMV-associated chains really do target CMV antigens.

The CDR3 is 13 amino acids. Germline assignment: CDR1 WSHSY and CDR2 SAAADI. Deletions cut 8 bases from V and 10 bases from J, with 20 bases between. The PCR used 60 Vbeta and 13 Jbeta primers. Sequencing used immunoSEQ multiplex PCR; TCRdb keeps in-frame clones, though not all of them. The repertoire holds approximately 200,000 clones, about 80% seen once, with about 1.9% in the top ten. Sequenced material: PBMCs. This receptor was identified in a woman aged 18-29 years in good health and CMV-seropositive. This chain joins TRBV10-2 and TRBJ1-1; no clear D. DNA for the CDR3: TGCGCCAGCCCCAGTGGGCCACACTGTGTAGCTTTCTTT. Translating gives CASPSGPHCVAFF.